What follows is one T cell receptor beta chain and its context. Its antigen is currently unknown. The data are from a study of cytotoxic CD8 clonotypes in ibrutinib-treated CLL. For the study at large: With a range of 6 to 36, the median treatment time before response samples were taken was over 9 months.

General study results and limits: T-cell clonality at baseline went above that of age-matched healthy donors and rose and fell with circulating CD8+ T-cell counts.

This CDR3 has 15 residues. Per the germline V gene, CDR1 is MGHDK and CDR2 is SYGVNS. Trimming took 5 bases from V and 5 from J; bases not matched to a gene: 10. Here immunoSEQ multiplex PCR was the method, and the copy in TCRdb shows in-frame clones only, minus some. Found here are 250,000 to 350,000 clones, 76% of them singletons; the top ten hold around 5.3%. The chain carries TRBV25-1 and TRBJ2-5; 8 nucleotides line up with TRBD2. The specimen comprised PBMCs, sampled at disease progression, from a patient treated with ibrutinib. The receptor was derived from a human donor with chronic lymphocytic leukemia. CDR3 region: CASSPGGLDWETQYF. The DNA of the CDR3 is TGTGCCAGCAGTCCGGGGGGGCTTGACTGGGAGACCCAGTACTTC.